The entry below describes one T cell receptor beta chain. Its antigen remains unidentified. Blood samples were obtained at baseline, cycle 4 day 1, and cycle 7 day 1. The data derive from a study of OX40 agonist ivuxolimab in advanced cancers. General study points: Compared with CD4+, CD8+ T cells on average had more expanded clones. Also present in some nonresponders was a low level of normalized T-cell clonal expansion.

V shed 10 bases and J 5 bases; nucleotides not matched to a gene: 17. The germline gives CDR1 LNHDA, CDR2 SQIVND (reference sequence). There are 16 residues in the CDR3. TCRdb keeps only in-frame clones here, not all; method: immunoSEQ multiplex PCR. The sample records 77,000 or so clones, approximately 95% being singletons. This TCR came from an adult with an advanced solid tumor such as melanoma, head and neck, liver or kidney cancer. The sample here was CD4+ or CD8+ T cells sorted from blood, taken in a trial of the OX40 agonist ivuxolimab. The gene calls are TRBV19 and TRBJ1-2; 9 bases match TRBD1. The CDR3 DNA reads as TGTGCCACCCACCCGGGACAGGGCTTCCCGGGGTATGGCTACACCTTC. This sequence encodes CATHPGQGFPGYGYTF. Filled out from reference TRBV19 and TRBJ1-2, the complete variable domain reads DGGITQSPKYLFRKEGQNVTLSCEQNLNHDAMYWYRQDPGQGLRLIYYSQIVNDFQKGDIAEGYSVSREKKESFPLTVTSAQKNPTAFYLCATHPGQGFPGYGYTFGSGTRLTVV.